The sequence of this T cell receptor beta chain was determined in a study of OX40 agonist ivuxolimab in advanced cancers. The study, taken as a whole, reports: Those patients achieving a partial response at 0.1-3.0 mg/kg showed among the lowest clonal expansion.

The data were produced by immunoSEQ multiplex PCR, yet TCRdb's version contains in-frame clones alone and is incomplete. The data hold 40,000 to 50,000 clones, with about four fifths observed a single time. Germline loops: CDR1 GTSNPN, CDR2 SVGIG (reference sequence). The CDR3 has 17 amino acids. V gave up 4 bases and J gave up 0 bases; unmatched junction bases: 13. About this clone: Its antigen is unknown.

The origin of this receptor is an adult with an advanced solid tumor such as melanoma, head and neck, liver or kidney cancer. The genes are TRBV30 and TRBJ1-2; 8 bases line up with TRBD1. This sample comprised CD4+ or CD8+ T cells sorted from blood, obtained in a trial of the OX40 agonist ivuxolimab. CDR3 bases: TGTGCCTGGACGCCCGGGGACAGGATTCTACCTAACTATGGCTACACCTTC. Translated: CAWTPGDRILPNYGYTF. The entire variable domain, with the rest obtained from reference TRBV30 and TRBJ1-2, is as follows: SQTIHQWPATLVQPVGSPLSLECTVEGTSNPNLYWYRQAAGRGLQLLFYSVGIGQISSEVPQNLSASRPQDRQFILSSKKLLLSDSGFYLCAWTPGDRILPNYGYTFGSGTRLTVV.